The TCR beta chain described here comes from a study of CD8+CD57+ T cells in acquired aplastic anemia. Study-level information: Average DNA yield from sorted CD4+ and CD8+ cells was approximately 3 ug. The study, taken as a whole, reports: Around 29 CD8+ CDR3 sequences were shared between patients and controls. Controls and patients did not differ significantly in CD8+ Simpson's diversity.

This clonotype was recorded many times. The target antigen is unknown. Previously, flow cytometry had revealed CD8+CD57+ cell expansion in the patients chosen for sequencing. Genomic DNA constituted the template upon which TCR beta VDJ and CDR3 profiling was performed. TCRdb reprocessed the reads via MiXCR and lists one record per CDR3 protein. This table holds about 150,000 distinct CDR3 sequences, roughly 50% found once. The TCR was taken from a human donor with aplastic anemia. The sequenced sample consisted of sorted CD4+, CD8+, or CD8+CD57+ T cells (not recorded which) from PBMCs.

The chain's CDR3 is CASSPRTGPNEQFF. The CDR3 region has the DNA TGCGCCAGCAGCCCTCGGACAGGGCCGAATGAGCAGTTCTTC. The chain links TRBV4-3 to TRBJ2-1; 8 bases agree with TRBD1. Trimming at V came to 4 bases and at J to 7 bases, leaving 6 bases not matched to a gene. The CDR3 contains 14 residues. The V gene's germline CDR1 is LGHNA and CDR2 YSLEER.